In this sample, the clone carrying this T cell receptor (beta chain) turned up many times. This specimen belongs to a study of T cell repertoires in cytomegalovirus infection. On the study more broadly: Indications came from public TCR beta signatures; they pointed to CMV infection and to a matching HLA type.

TCRdb called the reads again in MiXCR, with one record for every CDR3 protein. The sample shows about 200,000 distinct CDR3 sequences, approximately 9.7% of them seen only once. CDR1 is SGHTA, CDR2 FQGNSA, per germline. Between the trimmed V and J ends, which lost 2 bases and 4 bases, there was a span of 9 bases. The CDR3 spans 15 residues. The TCR sequence derives from a human donor in good health (CMV status not recorded). Some clones in this sample may be carry-over from other donors' samples. The sequenced sample consisted of PBMCs. The J gene is TRBJ1-6, the V gene TRBV7-2; D unresolved. The CDR3 DNA reads TGTGCCAGCAGCTTAATGGACGGATATAATTCACCCCTCCACTTT. Translating it yields CASSLMDGYNSPLHF.